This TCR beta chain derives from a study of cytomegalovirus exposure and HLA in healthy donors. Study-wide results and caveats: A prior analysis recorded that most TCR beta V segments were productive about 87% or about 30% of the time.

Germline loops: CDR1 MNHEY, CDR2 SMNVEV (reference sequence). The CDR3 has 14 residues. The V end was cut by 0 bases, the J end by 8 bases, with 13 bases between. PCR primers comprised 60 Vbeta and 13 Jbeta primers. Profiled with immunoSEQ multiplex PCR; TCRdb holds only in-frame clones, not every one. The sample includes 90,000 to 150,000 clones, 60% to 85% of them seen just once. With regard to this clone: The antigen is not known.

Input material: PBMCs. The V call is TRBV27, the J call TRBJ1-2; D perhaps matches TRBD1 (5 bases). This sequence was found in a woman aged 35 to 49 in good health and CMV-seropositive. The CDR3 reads CASSLSEGPWGYTF. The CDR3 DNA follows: TGTGCCAGCAGTTTATCGGAGGGGCCATGGGGCTACACCTTC.